This TCR beta chain was documented in a study of blood T cell repertoires in COVID-19. Study details: The United States, Italy and Spain provided the acute and convalescent COVID-19 samples. Sources were T cells, B-cell-depleted T cells, or PBMCs; the material itself was cDNA or gDNA.

Authors' processing steps: Reference gene primer amplification yielded estimated nucleated cell counts. Produced via immunoSEQ multiplex PCR; TCRdb's table is partial and in-frame only. The V and J calls and clone size are taken from that table; D and trimming were inferred from the DNA. In the table there are under 110,000 clones, 90% to 95% of which are singletons. This TCR was sampled from a man between 45 and 60 years old with acute or convalescent COVID-19. The sequenced sample was peripheral blood.

This CDR3 reads CASSLDPGKGGELFF. The CDR3 nucleotides are TGCGCCAGCAGCTTGGACCCGGGGAAGGGCGGGGAGCTGTTTTTT. The gene calls are TRBV5-1 and TRBJ2-2; a possible D gene is TRBD2 (5 bases). The CDR3 sequence is 15 residues long. From germline, CDR1 is SGHRS and CDR2 YFSETQ. Trimming cost V 0 bases and J 7 bases, with 13 bases left between them.